This TCR beta chain was captured by sequencing in a study of blood T cell repertoires in COVID-19. Trimming left V 2 bases short and J 4 bases short, with 8 bases between. The CDR3 runs 13 residues. Germline CDR1 is MNHNS and CDR2 is SASEGT. Authors' processing steps: Reference gene primer amplification yielded estimated nucleated cell counts. Libraries were prepared by immunoSEQ multiplex PCR; TCRdb keeps only in-frame clonotypes and omits some of them. The DNA gave D and trimming, while V, J and clone size come from that table. In the table there are about 180,000 clones, more than 85% of which are singletons.

The sequence was collected from a woman under 40 with active or convalescent COVID-19. The chain joins TRBV6-1 to TRBJ1-1, with no clear D. Input material: peripheral blood. CDR3 region: CASSELVGTEAFF. CDR3 nucleotides: TGTGCCAGCAGTGAACTAGTGGGCACTGAAGCTTTCTTT.